This TCR beta chain was observed in a study of blood T cell repertoires in COVID-19. Profiling relied on immunoSEQ multiplex PCR, and the TCRdb table lists in-frame clones only, not all of them. The sample includes a few hundred thousand clones, less than 90% seen only once; the top ten take approximately 5.4%. The cohort comprised adults aged about 18 to 100 years residing in 20 to 30 US areas. Cohort allocation depended upon clinical history that participants reported. The CDR3 covers 15 residues. Germline values: CDR1 SGHTS, CDR2 YDEGEE. J was trimmed by 4 bases and V by 1 base; bases with no gene match: 2.

This clonotype originated in a woman aged 50 to 65 who had recovered from COVID-19. The chain carries TRBV5-8 and TRBJ1-4; the match to TRBD1 covers 9 bases. Sequencing input: PBMCs or T cells enriched from blood (not recorded which). The CDR3 DNA follows: TGTGCCAGCAGCTTGCCGGGACAGGGTAATGAAAAACTGTTTTTT. It codes for CASSLPGQGNEKLFF.